This T cell receptor beta chain was obtained from a study of control samples from healthy donors and cancer patients. Sequencing was performed with immunoSEQ multiplex PCR; in TCRdb, only in-frame clones are kept and a portion is missing. This repertoire includes 150,000 to 200,000 clones. V was pared by 1 base and J by 4 bases, with 13 bases between. The germline CDR1 and CDR2 sequences are LNHDA and SQIVND (reference sequence). The CDR3 loop spans 15 amino acids. The origin of this receptor is a young woman in good health. The material sequenced was blood. This chain joins TRBV19 and TRBJ1-1; maybe TRBD1 (6 bases). CDR3 in amino acids: CASSIVGSGATEAFF. The DNA of the CDR3 is TGTGCCAGTAGTATAGTAGGGTCGGGGGCCACTGAAGCTTTCTTT.